This T cell receptor beta chain was retrieved from a study of blood T cell repertoires in COVID-19 (dated by TCRdb to the early 2020s). Broadly, across the study: The collaborator samples originated in the United States, Italy and Spain and spanned the acute and convalescent phases of COVID-19. HLA class I and class II types, where available, came from metadata supplied by the sample provider rather than from assay-based typing. The material from the prospective study consisted of cDNA or gDNA derived from T cells, B-cell-depleted T cells, or PBMCs. Samples came from the ongoing ImmuneRACE study (first 160 participants) plus 1,254 subjects from 6 global collaborators. Subjects who had been exposed to COVID-19, were actively infected with it, or had recovered from it provided the deeply sampled blood TCRbeta repertoires that made up the dataset. The repertoires were released in a freely available public database meant as a resource for research on the immune response to SARS-CoV-2. Sample metadata almost always included a de-identified subject ID, COVID-19 status, age in years and sex.

Relative to germline, V is 4 bases shorter and J is 0 bases shorter, with 12 bases between their ends. The germline V gene provides CDR1 SGHTA and CDR2 FQGNSA. Including cysteine and phenylalanine, the CDR3 has 15 amino acids. Only the CDR3 DNA stays, 45 bases, in frame from base 1. The immunoSEQ Assay, a bias-controlled multiplex PCR, was used to amplify TCRbeta CDR3 regions from genomic DNA. The original pipeline was this. Nucleated cell counts per sample were estimated from amplification of reference gene primers within the assay. To quantify the absolute abundance of each unique TCRbeta CDR3 rearrangement, sequence reads were collapsed and filtered. For each sample, productive Simpson clonality was calculated as the square root of Simpson's diversity index across productive rearrangements. TCRdb took this table from immuneACCESS and kept in-frame rearrangements with V and J called. Such tables lack part of the clones; where checked against another copy, unresolved V genes explain under half of the gap, and the rest is unexplained. The V and J calls and clone size come from that table; D and trimming were worked out from the DNA. The sample data list approximately 240,000 clones, and roughly 84% of these were observed just once. Around 2% of the sample comes from the top ten.

What the work shows at the level of the full study, not this receptor alone: Clinical and demographic metadata were provided uncurated, with the amount varying by source and participant.

Samples from volunteer blood donors who had recovered from COVID-19 were contributed by a second Seattle source. Whole blood was collected in K2EDTA tubes by collaborating institutions according to the institutions' own protocols. Collaborator samples were shipped for TCRbeta analysis as frozen whole blood, isolated PBMCs, or DNA extracted from either sample type. A note on this clone: Its antigen remains undetermined. Base qualities are not provided; no much larger clone lies one nucleotide away.

The sample comprised peripheral blood. The sequence was collected from a woman between 40 and 50 years old who had recovered from COVID-19. The chain joins TRBV7-2 to TRBJ1-2; too little of a D gene remains to name it. The DNA reads as follows: TGTGCCAGCAGCTCCGTGGGAGGTACTAACTATGGCTACACCTTC. It codes for CASSSVGGTNYGYTF. Outside the CDR3, residues come from the reference TRBV7-2 and TRBJ1-2 proteins, so the full variable domain is: GAGVSQSPSNKVTEKGKDVELRCDPISGHTALYWYRQSLGQGLEFLIYFQGNSAPDKSGLPSDRFSAERTGGSVSTLTIQRTQQEDSAVYLCASSSVGGTNYGYTFGSGTRLTVV.